At least ten counts were recorded for the clone carrying this T cell receptor beta chain. With 10-nucleotide random UMIs included, cDNA was synthesized by 5'RACE. TCRdb re-derived calls from the 5' RACE reads in MiXCR, one entry per CDR3 protein. In the table there are about 82,000 distinct CDR3 sequences, 2% to 3% of which are singletons. This sample is drawn from a study of neurological immune-mediated disorders. Study summary: Of the 34 patients with multiple sclerosis, roughly 30 had relapsing-remitting MS, whereas the remaining 3 had secondary progressive MS.

The CDR3 consists of 13 residues. Germline V gene data show CDR1 as SGHRS and CDR2 as YFSETQ. With 6 bases clipped from V and 5 bases from J, the junction kept 5 bases outside the gene matches. The TCR originated in a woman in her 30s with multiple sclerosis. The rearrangement links TRBV5-1 to TRBJ2-1; the match to TRBD2 covers 7 bases. The sequenced sample consisted of PBMCs. The DNA of the CDR3 is TGCGCCAGCACCCCAAGCGGGGACAATGAGCAGTTCTTC. This encodes CASTPSGDNEQFF.